The clone carrying this TCR beta chain was recorded once. This entry is derived from a study of CD8 T cells in Susac syndrome. Each multiple sclerosis control was a treatment-naive patient with relapsing-remitting disease that was either stable or active. CDR3 length: 13 residues. Trimming shortened V by 5 bases and J by 2 bases, and 10 bases separated the two germline ends. The germline CDR1 and CDR2 sequences are MNHEY and SMNVEV (reference sequence). RNA in amounts of about 0.5 to 1 ug was reverse transcribed with random hexamers. TCRdb passed the immunoSEQ multiplex PCR reads through MiXCR, listing each CDR3 protein once. This sample has some 300,000 distinct CDR3 sequences; over 75% occur once, and the top ten carry approximately 0.2%.

The sequenced sample consisted of CD8+ T cells from PBMCs. The chain is built from TRBV27 and TRBJ2-7; unclear D gene. The TCR sequence derives from a human donor with multiple sclerosis. The CDR3 is CASSPYSTYEQYF. The CDR3 DNA sequence: TGTGCCAGCAGTCCATACTCAACCTACGAGCAGTACTTC.